Listed below are T cell receptor beta chains from one sample, sequenced in a study of shared clonotypes between healthy human individuals. Libraries were prepared by immunoSEQ multiplex PCR; TCRdb keeps only in-frame clonotypes and omits some of them. The sample holds around 1.1 million clones; roughly 80% are singletons and the top ten take over 0.8%. Source material: memory CD4+ T cells from PBMCs. Every receptor here comes from a young man in good health. Some clones in this sample may be carry-over from other donors' samples. Both conserved end residues are part of each CDR3. The D gene is left open where the match is weak. Size is stated for part of the rows, as once, few or many counts, or as a class when the clone is expanded.

d_call: TRBD2
clone_size: NA
v_call: TRBV7-2
j_call: TRBJ2-5
cdr3_aa: CASSRGTSGRTQYF
cdr3_nt: TGTGCCAGCAGCCGCGGGACTAGCGGGAGGACCCAGTACTTC

d_call: NA
clone_size: NA
v_call: TRBV5-4
j_call: TRBJ2-5
cdr3_aa: CASSFTGSGETQYF
cdr3_nt: TGTGCCAGCAGCTTTACAGGGAGCGGCGAGACCCAGTACTTC

d_call: NA
clone_size: NA
v_call: TRBV5-4
j_call: TRBJ2-7
cdr3_aa: CASSSPDSISYEQYF
cdr3_nt: TGTGCCAGCAGCTCGCCCGACAGTATCTCCTACGAGCAGTACTTC

d_call: NA
clone_size: NA
v_call: TRBV6-1
j_call: TRBJ2-3
cdr3_aa: CASSEGGGAQGTDTQYF
cdr3_nt: TGTGCCAGCAGTGAGGGAGGAGGGGCGCAGGGCACAGATACGCAGTATTTT

d_call: NA
clone_size: NA
v_call: TRBV5-1
j_call: TRBJ2-7
cdr3_aa: CASRVQYSSYEQYF
cdr3_nt: TGCGCCAGTCGAGTCCAGTACAGCTCCTACGAGCAGTACTTC

d_call: TRBD1
clone_size: few
v_call: TRBV27
j_call: TRBJ1-1
cdr3_aa: CASSPRTGREAFF
cdr3_nt: TGTGCCAGCAGTCCCCGGACAGGCCGTGAAGCTTTCTTT

d_call: NA
clone_size: NA
v_call: TRBV6-6
j_call: TRBJ2-1
cdr3_aa: CASRGLPVSNNEQFF
cdr3_nt: TGTGCCAGCAGGGGACTCCCTGTCAGCAACAATGAGCAGTTCTTC

d_call: NA
clone_size: NA
v_call: TRBV7-2
j_call: TRBJ1-5
cdr3_aa: CASSPGPYSNQPQHF
cdr3_nt: TGTGCCAGCAGCCCGGGACCGTATAGCAATCAGCCCCAGCATTTT

d_call: NA
clone_size: NA
v_call: TRBV4-3
j_call: TRBJ2-4
cdr3_aa: CASSQKTTGTAKNIQYF
cdr3_nt: TGCGCCAGCAGCCAAAAAACCACAGGGACAGCCAAAAACATTCAGTACTTC

d_call: NA
clone_size: NA
v_call: TRBV7-2
j_call: TRBJ1-5
cdr3_aa: CASSRGGAHSNQPQHF
cdr3_nt: TGTGCCAGCAGCCGAGGGGGGGCCCATAGCAATCAGCCCCAGCATTTT

d_call: NA
clone_size: NA
v_call: TRBV9
j_call: TRBJ2-3
cdr3_aa: CASSVGGTDTQYF
cdr3_nt: TGTGCCAGCAGCGTAGGGGGTACAGATACGCAGTATTTT

d_call: TRBD2
clone_size: NA
v_call: TRBV4-2
j_call: TRBJ2-2
cdr3_aa: CASSQELAGNTGELFF
cdr3_nt: TGTGCCAGCAGCCAAGAACTAGCGGGGAACACCGGGGAGCTGTTTTTT

d_call: NA
clone_size: NA
v_call: TRBV7-9
j_call: TRBJ1-3
cdr3_aa: CASSLFSGNTIYF
cdr3_nt: TGTGCCAGCAGCCTCTTCTCTGGAAACACCATATATTTT

d_call: NA
clone_size: NA
v_call: TRBV30
j_call: TRBJ2-2
cdr3_aa: CAWSGNVGWTGELFF
cdr3_nt: TGTGCCTGGAGCGGAAATGTGGGGTGGACCGGGGAGCTGTTTTTT

d_call: TRBD1
clone_size: NA
v_call: TRBV30
j_call: TRBJ1-5
cdr3_aa: CAWSPRDRVSNQPQHF
cdr3_nt: TGTGCCTGGAGTCCCCGGGACAGGGTAAGCAATCAGCCCCAGCATTTT

d_call: NA
clone_size: NA
v_call: TRBV4-3
j_call: TRBJ2-7
cdr3_aa: CASSQLTGVRYEQYF
cdr3_nt: TGCGCCAGCAGCCAATTGACGGGAGTTCGATACGAGCAGTACTTC

d_call: NA
clone_size: NA
v_call: TRBV5-6
j_call: TRBJ1-2
cdr3_aa: CASSLYTNFNSNYGYTF
cdr3_nt: TGTGCCAGCAGCTTGTACACGAACTTTAATTCTAACTATGGCTACACCTTC

d_call: NA
clone_size: NA
v_call: TRBV10-2
j_call: TRBJ1-5
cdr3_aa: CASSESLGDNQPQHF
cdr3_nt: TGCGCCAGCAGTGAGTCGCTAGGGGACAATCAGCCCCAGCATTTT

d_call: TRBD2
clone_size: NA
v_call: TRBV5-4
j_call: TRBJ2-5
cdr3_aa: CASSPTSGGQETQYF
cdr3_nt: TGTGCCAGCAGCCCCACTAGCGGGGGCCAAGAGACCCAGTACTTC

d_call: TRBD2
clone_size: NA
v_call: TRBV25-1
j_call: TRBJ2-3
cdr3_aa: CASPNPGTSPATDTQYF
cdr3_nt: TGTGCCAGCCCGAACCCCGGGACTAGCCCAGCCACAGATACGCAGTATTTT

d_call: TRBD2
clone_size: NA
v_call: TRBV10-3
j_call: TRBJ2-2
cdr3_aa: CAISEAGTSGRGSGELFF
cdr3_nt: TGTGCCATCAGTGAGGCCGGGACTAGCGGGAGAGGGTCCGGGGAGCTGTTTTTT

d_call: NA
clone_size: NA
v_call: TRBV25-1
j_call: TRBJ2-1
cdr3_aa: CASSESGRGENEQFF
cdr3_nt: TGTGCCAGCAGTGAATCGGGCAGGGGAGAGAATGAGCAGTTCTTC

d_call: TRBD1
clone_size: once
v_call: TRBV18
j_call: TRBJ2-1
cdr3_aa: CASSADRVPNEQFF
cdr3_nt: TGTGCCAGCTCAGCCGACAGGGTTCCCAATGAGCAGTTCTTC

d_call: TRBD1
clone_size: NA
v_call: TRBV5-6
j_call: TRBJ2-7
cdr3_aa: CASSAQGDSSYEQYF
cdr3_nt: TGTGCCAGCAGCGCGCAGGGGGATAGCTCCTACGAGCAGTACTTC

d_call: NA
clone_size: NA
v_call: TRBV5-5
j_call: TRBJ2-3
cdr3_aa: CASSFSPREDTQYF
cdr3_nt: TGTGCCAGCAGCTTTTCACCCAGGGAAGATACGCAGTATTTT

d_call: TRBD2
clone_size: once
v_call: TRBV4-1
j_call: TRBJ2-1
cdr3_aa: CASSQDTGLASRQFF
cdr3_nt: TGCGCCAGCAGCCAAGATACCGGACTAGCATCGAGGCAGTTCTTC

d_call: NA
clone_size: many
v_call: TRBV4-2
j_call: TRBJ1-1
cdr3_aa: CASSQTFGQVNTEAFF
cdr3_nt: TGTGCCAGCAGCCAAACTTTCGGGCAGGTGAACACTGAAGCTTTCTTT